This TCR beta chain stems from a study of T-cell memory formation after mild COVID-19. About the study: The study found TCR clusters largely donor specific.

This clonotype has only a few counts. The antigen is unknown. TCRdb passed the 5' RACE reads through MiXCR, listing each CDR3 protein once. This sample has about 350,000 distinct CDR3 sequences; roughly an eighth occur once, and the top ten carry about a fifth. The V end lost 1 base, the J end lost 0 bases, and 9 bases lay between the germline ends. Per the germline V gene, CDR1 is SGHTA and CDR2 is FQGNSA. The CDR3 runs 16 residues. Overall study findings and caveats: Contracting CD4+ clones lay largely in CM and EM, with CD8+ ones residing in EMRA. Memory from before infection featured some responding clones, which suggests cross-reactive memory joined. Contracting clones, day 15 to 85, had balanced CD4/CD8, and later expanders favored CD4+.

The specimen sequenced was PBMCs or a T cell subset sorted from them (not recorded which). The receptor's source is a man between 18 and 35 years old who had mild COVID-19 (a few samples of this study predate the infection). Cell type and time point are not known. The chain couples TRBV7-2 to TRBJ2-2, with D uncertain. CDR3 DNA sequence: TGTGCCAGCAGCTTAGTTGGCAGTTCGAACACCGGGGAGCTGTTTTTT. It yields the protein CASSLVGSSNTGELFF. Supplemented by reference TRBV7-2 and TRBJ2-2, the full variable domain reads GAGVSQSPSNKVTEKGKDVELRCDPISGHTALYWYRQSLGQGLEFLIYFQGNSAPDKSGLPSDRFSAERTGGSVSTLTIQRTQQEDSAVYLCASSLVGSSNTGELFFGEGSRLTVL.